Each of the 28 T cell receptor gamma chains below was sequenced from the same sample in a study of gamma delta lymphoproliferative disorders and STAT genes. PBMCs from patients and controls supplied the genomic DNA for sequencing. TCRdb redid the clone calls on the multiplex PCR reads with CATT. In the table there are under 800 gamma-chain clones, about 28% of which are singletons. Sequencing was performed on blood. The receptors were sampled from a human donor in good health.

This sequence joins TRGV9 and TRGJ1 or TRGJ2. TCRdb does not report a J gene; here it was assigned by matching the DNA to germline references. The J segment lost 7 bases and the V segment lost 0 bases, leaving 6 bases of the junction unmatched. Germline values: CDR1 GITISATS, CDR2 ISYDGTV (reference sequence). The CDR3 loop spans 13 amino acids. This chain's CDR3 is CALWEVGKYKKLF. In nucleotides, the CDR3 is TGTGCCTTGTGGGAGGTGGGGAAGTATAAGAAACTCTTT.

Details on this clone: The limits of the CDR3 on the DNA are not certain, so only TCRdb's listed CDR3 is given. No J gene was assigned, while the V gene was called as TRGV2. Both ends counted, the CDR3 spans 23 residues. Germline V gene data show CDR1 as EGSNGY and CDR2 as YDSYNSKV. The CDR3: CATWDGPSSNIIIRNSLAVEQHF.

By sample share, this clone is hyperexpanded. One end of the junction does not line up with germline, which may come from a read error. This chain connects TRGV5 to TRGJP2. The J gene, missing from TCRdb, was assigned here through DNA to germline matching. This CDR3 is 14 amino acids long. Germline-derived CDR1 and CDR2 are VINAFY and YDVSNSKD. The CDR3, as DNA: TGTGCCACCTGGGCCAGGCGCGGTGATTGGATCAAGACGTTT. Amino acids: CATWARRGDWIKTF.

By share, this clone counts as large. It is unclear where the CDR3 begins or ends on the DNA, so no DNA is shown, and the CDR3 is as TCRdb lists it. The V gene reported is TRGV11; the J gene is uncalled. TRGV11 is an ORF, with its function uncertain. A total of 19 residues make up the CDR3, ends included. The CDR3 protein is CTTVPAGLGTYPIYYKKLF.

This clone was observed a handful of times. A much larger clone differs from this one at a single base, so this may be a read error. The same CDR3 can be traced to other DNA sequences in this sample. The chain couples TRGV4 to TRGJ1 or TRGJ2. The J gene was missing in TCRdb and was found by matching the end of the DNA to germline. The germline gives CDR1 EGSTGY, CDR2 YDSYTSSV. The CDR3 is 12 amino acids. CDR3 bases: TGCGCCACCTCCTACCGTTATTATAAGAAACTCTTT. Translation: CATSYRYYKKLF.

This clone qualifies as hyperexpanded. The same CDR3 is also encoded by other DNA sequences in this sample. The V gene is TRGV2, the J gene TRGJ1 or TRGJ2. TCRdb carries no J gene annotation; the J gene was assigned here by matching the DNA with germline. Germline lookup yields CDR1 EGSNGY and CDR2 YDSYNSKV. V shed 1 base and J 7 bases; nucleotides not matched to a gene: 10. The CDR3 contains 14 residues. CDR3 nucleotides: TGTGCCACCTGGGACGGCCTCTCCGGATATAAGAAACTCTTT. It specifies CATWDGLSGYKKLF.

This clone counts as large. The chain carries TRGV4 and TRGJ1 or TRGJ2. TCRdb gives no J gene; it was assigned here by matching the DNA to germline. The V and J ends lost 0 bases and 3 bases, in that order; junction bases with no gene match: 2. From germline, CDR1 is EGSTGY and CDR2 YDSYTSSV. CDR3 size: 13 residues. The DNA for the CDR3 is TGTGCCACCTGGGATGGGCCTTATTATAAGAAACTCTTT. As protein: CATWDGPYYKKLF.

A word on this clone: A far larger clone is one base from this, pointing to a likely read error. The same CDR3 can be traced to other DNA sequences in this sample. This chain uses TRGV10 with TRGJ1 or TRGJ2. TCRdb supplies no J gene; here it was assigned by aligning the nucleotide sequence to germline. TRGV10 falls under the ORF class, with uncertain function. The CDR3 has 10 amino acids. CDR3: CAAWDHKKLF. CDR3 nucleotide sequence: TGTGCCGCGTGGGATCATAAGAAACTCTTT.

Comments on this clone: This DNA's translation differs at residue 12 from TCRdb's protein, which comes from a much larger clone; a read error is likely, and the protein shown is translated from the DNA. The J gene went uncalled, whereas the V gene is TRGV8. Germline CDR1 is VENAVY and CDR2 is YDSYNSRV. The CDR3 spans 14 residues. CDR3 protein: CATWDRRDYYKNLF. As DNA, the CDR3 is TGTGCCACCTGGGATAGAAGAGATTATTATAAGAACCTCTTT.

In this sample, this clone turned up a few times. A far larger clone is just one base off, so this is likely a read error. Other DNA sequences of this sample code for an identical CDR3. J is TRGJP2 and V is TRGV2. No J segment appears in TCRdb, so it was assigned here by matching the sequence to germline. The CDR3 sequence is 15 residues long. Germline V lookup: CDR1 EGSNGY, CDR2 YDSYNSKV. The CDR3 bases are TGCGCCACCTGGGACGGGCCATTCAGACATTGGATCAAGACGTTT. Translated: CATWDGPFRHWIKTF.

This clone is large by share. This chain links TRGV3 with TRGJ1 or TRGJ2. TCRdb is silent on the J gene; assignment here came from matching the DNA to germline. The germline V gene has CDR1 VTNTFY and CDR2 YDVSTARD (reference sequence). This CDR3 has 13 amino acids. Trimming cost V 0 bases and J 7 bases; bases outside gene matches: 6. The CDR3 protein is CATWDRRSYKKLF. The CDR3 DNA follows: TGTGCCACCTGGGACAGGCGGAGCTATAAGAAACTCTTT.

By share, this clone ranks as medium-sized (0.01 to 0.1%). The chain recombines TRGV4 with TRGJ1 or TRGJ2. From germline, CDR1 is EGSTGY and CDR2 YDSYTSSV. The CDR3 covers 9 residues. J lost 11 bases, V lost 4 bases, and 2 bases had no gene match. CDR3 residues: CATWEEKLF. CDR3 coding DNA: TGTGCCACCTGGGAGGAGAAACTCTTT.

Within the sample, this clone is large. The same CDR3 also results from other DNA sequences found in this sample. The CDR3 reads CACWIRHVWSDWIKTF. In nucleotides, the CDR3 is TGTGCCTGCTGGATTAGGCACGTTTGGAGTGATTGGATCAAGACGTTT. The gene calls are TRGV11 and TRGJP2. TCRdb carries no J gene annotation; the J gene was assigned here by matching the DNA with germline. TRGV11 is labeled an ORF, and its function is uncertain. Unmatched junction bases numbered 6, after V lost 0 bases and J lost 5 bases. This CDR3 has 16 amino acids.

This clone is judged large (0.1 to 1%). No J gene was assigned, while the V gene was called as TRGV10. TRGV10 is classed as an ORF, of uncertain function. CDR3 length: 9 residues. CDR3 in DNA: TGTGCTGCGTGGGAAATAAAACTCTTT. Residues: CAAWEIKLF.

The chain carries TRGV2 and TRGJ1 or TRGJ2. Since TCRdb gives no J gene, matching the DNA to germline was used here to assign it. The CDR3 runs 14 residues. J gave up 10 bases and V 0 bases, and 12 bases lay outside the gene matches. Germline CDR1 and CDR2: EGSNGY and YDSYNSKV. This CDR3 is CATWDGPRELKKLF. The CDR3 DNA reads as TGTGCCACCTGGGACGGGCCTCGGGAATTAAAGAAACTCTTT.

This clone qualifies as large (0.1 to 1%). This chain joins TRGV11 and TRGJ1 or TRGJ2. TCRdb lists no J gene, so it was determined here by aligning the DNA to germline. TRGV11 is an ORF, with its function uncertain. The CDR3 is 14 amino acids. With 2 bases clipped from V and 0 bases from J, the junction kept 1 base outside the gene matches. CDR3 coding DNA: TGTGCCTGCTGGATTAGGCCGAATTATTATAAGAAACTCTTT. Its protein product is CACWIRPNYYKKLF.

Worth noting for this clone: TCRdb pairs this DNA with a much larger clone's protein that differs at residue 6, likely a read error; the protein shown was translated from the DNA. The CDR3 is CAAWDYKKLF. The CDR3 nucleotides are TGTGCTGCGTGGGATTATAAGAAACTCTTT. The V and J genes are TRGV10 and TRGJ1 or TRGJ2. Germline matching of the DNA provided the J gene here, since TCRdb leaves it blank. TRGV10 is recorded as an ORF, its role being uncertain. V gave up 8 bases and J gave up 5 bases; unmatched junction bases: 1. This CDR3 is 10 amino acids long.

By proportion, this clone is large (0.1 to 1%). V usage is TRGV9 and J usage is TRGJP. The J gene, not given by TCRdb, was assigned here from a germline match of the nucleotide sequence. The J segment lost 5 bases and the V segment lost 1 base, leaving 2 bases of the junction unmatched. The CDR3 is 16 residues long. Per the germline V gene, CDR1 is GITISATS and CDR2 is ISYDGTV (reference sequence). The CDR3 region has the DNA TGTGCCTTGTGGGAGGTAAAAGAGTTGGGCAAAAAAATCAAGGTATTT. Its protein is CALWEVKELGKKIKVF.

Written as DNA, the CDR3 is TGTGCTGCGTGGGATCGGCGATGCACTGGTTGGTTCAAGATATTT. This gives the protein CAAWDRRCTGWFKIF. The rearrangement links TRGV10 to TRGJP1. TCRdb is silent on the J gene; assignment here came from matching the DNA to germline. TRGV10 is filed as an ORF, its function uncertain. V lost 8 bases and J lost 4; bases outside the gene matches: 11. CDR3 length equals 15 residues.

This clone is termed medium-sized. This CDR3 is CATWDGLYYKKLF. CDR3 DNA sequence: TGTGCCACCTGGGACGGGCTGTATTATAAGAAACTCTTT. The rearrangement links TRGV2 to TRGJ1 or TRGJ2. Since TCRdb gives no J gene, matching the DNA to germline was used here to assign it. V shed 0 bases and J 4 bases; nucleotides not matched to a gene: 3. In germline, CDR1 is EGSNGY, CDR2 YDSYNSKV. This CDR3 is built from 13 residues.

The CDR3 DNA reads as TGTGCCACCTGGGACAGGCCCCGATTTTGTGGATATTATAAGAAACTCTTT. This translates into CATWDRPRFCGYYKKLF. This sequence joins TRGV5 and TRGJ1 or TRGJ2. Since TCRdb gives no J gene, matching the DNA to germline was used here to assign it. Germline lookup yields CDR1 VINAFY and CDR2 YDVSNSKD. V gave up 0 bases and J gave up 4 bases; unmatched junction bases: 15. The CDR3 covers 17 residues.

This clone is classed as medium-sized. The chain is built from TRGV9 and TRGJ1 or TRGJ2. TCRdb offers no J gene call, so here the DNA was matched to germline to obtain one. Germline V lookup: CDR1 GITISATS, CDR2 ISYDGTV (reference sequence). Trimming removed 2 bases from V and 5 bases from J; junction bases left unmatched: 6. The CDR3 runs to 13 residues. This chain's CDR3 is CALWEGLDYKKLF. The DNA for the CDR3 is TGTGCCTTGTGGGAGGGCCTTGATTATAAGAAACTCTTT.

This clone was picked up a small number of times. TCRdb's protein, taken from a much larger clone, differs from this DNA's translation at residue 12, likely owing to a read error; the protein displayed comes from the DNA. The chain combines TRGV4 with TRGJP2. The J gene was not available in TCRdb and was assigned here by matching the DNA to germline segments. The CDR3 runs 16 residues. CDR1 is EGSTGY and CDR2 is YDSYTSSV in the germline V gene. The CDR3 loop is CATWDGRYSSDGIKTF. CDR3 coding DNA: TGTGCCACCTGGGATGGGCGCTATAGTAGTGATGGGATCAAGACGTTT.

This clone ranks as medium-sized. The CDR3 DNA reads as TGTGCCACCTTTTATTATAAGAAACTCTTT. Its protein is CATFYYKKLF. This chain uses TRGV4 with TRGJ1 or TRGJ2. The J gene is absent in TCRdb and was assigned here via DNA matching to germline. In germline, CDR1 is EGSTGY, CDR2 YDSYTSSV. V shed 8 bases and J 3 bases; nucleotides not matched to a gene: 1. The CDR3 is 10 residues long.

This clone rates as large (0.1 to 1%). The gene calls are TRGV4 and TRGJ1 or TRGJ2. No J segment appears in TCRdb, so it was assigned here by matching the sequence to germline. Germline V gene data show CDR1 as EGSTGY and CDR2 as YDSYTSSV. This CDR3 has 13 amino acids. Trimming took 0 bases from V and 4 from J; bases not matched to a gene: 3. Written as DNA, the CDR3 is TGTGCCACCTGGGATGGGCGCTATTATAAGAAACTCTTT. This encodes CATWDGRYYKKLF.

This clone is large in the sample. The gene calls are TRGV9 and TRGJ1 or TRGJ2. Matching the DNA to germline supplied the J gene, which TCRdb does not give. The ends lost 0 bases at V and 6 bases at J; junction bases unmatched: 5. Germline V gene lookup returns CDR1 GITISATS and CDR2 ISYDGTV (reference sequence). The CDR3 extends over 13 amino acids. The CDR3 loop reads CALWEVQGYKKLF. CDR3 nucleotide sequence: TGTGCCTTGTGGGAGGTGCAAGGTTATAAGAAACTCTTT.

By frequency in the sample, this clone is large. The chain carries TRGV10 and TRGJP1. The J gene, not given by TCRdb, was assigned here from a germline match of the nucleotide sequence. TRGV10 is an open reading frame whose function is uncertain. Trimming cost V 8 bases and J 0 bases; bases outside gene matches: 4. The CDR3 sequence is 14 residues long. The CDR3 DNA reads TGTGCTGCGTGGGATTATACCACTGGTTGGTTCAAGATATTT. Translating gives CAAWDYTTGWFKIF.

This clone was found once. CDR3 sequence reads: CAAWGEHKKLF. The DNA of the CDR3 is TGTGCTGCGTGGGGTGAGCATAAGAAACTCTTT. The chain has TRGV10 and TRGJ1 or TRGJ2. The J gene, missing from TCRdb, was assigned here through DNA to germline matching. TRGV10 is noted as an ORF with a role that remains uncertain. The CDR3 is 11 residues long. The J segment lost 8 bases and the V segment lost 8 bases, leaving 7 bases of the junction unmatched.